The TCR beta chain described here comes from a study of PD-1 blockade in classical Hodgkin lymphoma. Of note for this clone: The antigen is not known.

Relapses following autologous stem cell transplantation were seen in all patients, with brentuximab vedotin exposure varying. The study's findings and limits: Those achieving complete response showed baseline diversity like newly diagnosed patients.

V was trimmed by 4 bases and J by 0 bases, leaving 7 bases between them. Germline assignment: CDR1 SGDLS and CDR2 YYNGEE. The CDR3 consists of 13 residues. Using immunoSEQ multiplex PCR, the repertoire was profiled, and TCRdb retains in-frame clones only, with some absent. The sample shows 35,000 to 45,000 clones, approximately 64% of them seen only once. This sequence was found in a human donor with classical Hodgkin lymphoma. Sample: peripheral blood mononuclear cells (PBMCs), taken at baseline. The genes are TRBV9 and TRBJ1-1; no firm D call. This chain's CDR3 is CASSPKMNTEAFF. In DNA form, the CDR3 reads TGTGCCAGCAGCCCCAAGATGAACACTGAAGCTTTCTTT.